Shown below are 25 T cell receptor beta chains from a single sample sequenced in a study of Graves' ophthalmopathy and Graves' hyperthyroidism. Scientists amplified the TCR beta CDR3 regions from RNA transcripts. HTBI-primed first-round RT-PCR preceded second-round multiplex PCR. TCRdb itself ran the multiplex PCR reads through MiXCR, one entry per CDR3 protein. Found here are a few hundred thousand distinct CDR3 sequences, approximately 18% of them singletons; the top ten hold approximately 2.4%. Sequencing input: peripheral blood. All receptors come from an adult woman with stable Graves' hyperthyroidism.

The V and J genes are TRBV12-3 or TRBV12-4 and TRBJ2-1, with a possible D match to TRBD2 (6 bases). This CDR3 region has 18 residues. V was trimmed by 5 bases and J by 1 base, leaving 21 bases between them. The CDR3 nucleotides are TGTGCCAGCAGTACAGGTAGGGAGGCAATCCGATCCTACAATGAGCAGTTCTTC. Encoded protein: CASSTGREAIRSYNEQFF.

The rearrangement joins TRBV19 to TRBJ2-7, with TRBD1 identical over 8 bases. CDR3 length: 15 amino acids. Germline values: CDR1 LNHDA, CDR2 SQIVND (reference sequence). V was pared by 5 bases and J by 2 bases, with 8 bases of the junction left unmatched. The CDR3 loop is CASSSRTGTTYEQYF. CDR3 DNA: TGTGCCAGTAGTTCCCGGACAGGGACAACCTACGAGCAGTACTTC.

This chain links TRBV30 with TRBJ2-7; no firm D call. V lost 0 bases to trimming and J lost 3 bases, with 9 bases between them. There are 13 residues in the CDR3. Germline CDR1 is GTSNPN and CDR2 is SVGIG (reference sequence). The CDR3 here is CAWSVGYSYEQYF. As DNA, the CDR3 is TGTGCCTGGAGTGTAGGGTACAGCTACGAGCAGTACTTC.

There are many counts of this clonotype. The chain has TRBV18 and TRBJ1-6; 7 bases line up with TRBD1. V lost 3 bases to trimming and J lost 9 bases; unmatched junction nucleotides: 8. Germline CDR1 reads KGHSH; CDR2 reads LQKENI. This CDR3 contains 15 residues. CDR3 region: CASSPERGLGSPLHF. The CDR3 coding sequence is TGTGCCAGCTCACCTGAGAGGGGGCTCGGTTCACCCCTCCACTTT.

This chain uses TRBV2 with TRBJ2-5; D not certain. Between the trimmed V and J ends, which lost 6 bases and 1 base, there was a span of 12 bases. The CDR3 length is 14 residues. The germline V gene encodes CDR1 SNHLY and CDR2 FYNNEI. DNA for the CDR3: TGTGCCAGCAGCCAGATTGCGACCCAAGAGACCCAGTACTTC. Translated, it gives CASSQIATQETQYF.

This clonotype has a count of ten or more. One base away lies a much larger clone, so this may be a sequencing read error. In nucleotides, the CDR3 is TGTGCCAGCAGTTTTGGGACTAGGAGCTACGAGCAGTACTTC. Residues: CASSFGTRSYEQYF. This rearrangement joins TRBV12-3 or TRBV12-4 to TRBJ2-7, with 8 bases lining up with TRBD2. V was clipped by 3 bases and J by 3 bases; unmatched bases: 4. The CDR3 is 14 amino acids.

V usage is TRBV7-8 and J usage is TRBJ2-7, with 10 bases lining up with TRBD2. The CDR3 runs 15 residues. Germline assignment: CDR1 SGHVS and CDR2 FQNEAQ. The V segment lost 2 bases and the J segment 5 bases; nucleotides outside the gene matches: 6. CDR3 sequence: CASSLRTSGKNEQYF. CDR3 DNA sequence: TGTGCCAGCAGCTTACGAACTAGCGGGAAAAACGAGCAGTACTTC.

The CDR3: CASSGRQLNTEAFF. The CDR3 DNA reads as TGTGCCAGCAGCGGAAGACAGTTGAACACTGAAGCTTTCTTT. The chain joins TRBV7-9 to TRBJ1-1; D may be TRBD1 (5 bases). Germline V gives CDR1 SEHNR, CDR2 FQNEAQ (reference sequence). With 5 bases removed from V and 0 bases from J, the gap between germline ends came to 10 bases. The CDR3 consists of 14 residues. Together with reference TRBV7-9 and TRBJ1-1, the CDR3 gives the full variable domain: DTGVSQNPRHKITKRGQNVTFRCDPISEHNRLYWYRQTLGQGPEFLTYFQNEAQLEKSRLLSDRFSAERPKGSFSTLEIQRTEQGDSAMYLCASSGRQLNTEAFFGQGTRLTVV.

This clonotype was seen many times. This chain links TRBV28 with TRBJ2-2; 8 bases align to TRBD1. CDR3 size: 17 residues. CDR1 and CDR2 from the germline V gene are MDHEN and SYDVKM. Germline trimming cut 5 bases from V and 5 bases from J; bases unmatched to any gene: 13. The CDR3: CASSPLRGPRWTGELFF. CDR3 nucleotides: TGTGCCAGCAGTCCCCTCAGGGGGCCCCGTTGGACCGGGGAGCTGTTTTTT. The entire variable domain, with the rest obtained from reference TRBV28 and TRBJ2-2, is as follows: DVKVTQSSRYLVKRTGEKVFLECVQDMDHENMFWYRQDPGLGLRLIYFSYDVKMKEKGDIPEGYSVSREKKERFSLILESASTNQTSMYLCASSPLRGPRWTGELFFGEGSRLTVL.

The V gene is TRBV30, the J gene TRBJ2-7; TRBD1 aligns across 11 bases. Per the germline V gene, CDR1 is GTSNPN and CDR2 is SVGIG (reference sequence). The CDR3 consists of 16 residues. V dropped 0 bases and J dropped 2; count of bases not matched to a gene: 6. CDR3 region: CAWSVYRDRGTYEQYF. DNA of the CDR3: TGTGCCTGGAGTGTCTATAGGGACAGGGGGACCTACGAGCAGTACTTC.

The CDR3 sequence: CASSLGLRGGANYGYTF. CDR3 nucleotide sequence: TGTGCCAGCAGCTTAGGTCTCAGAGGGGGCGCTAACTATGGCTACACCTTC. The chain has TRBV11-2 and TRBJ1-2, with TRBD1 matching over 7 bases. Trimming took 1 base from V and 0 from J; bases not matched to a gene: 8. Germline-derived CDR1 and CDR2 are SGHAT and FQNNGV. CDR3 size: 17 residues.

This clonotype was found once. V and J are TRBV6-1 and TRBJ2-7; the D gene is possibly TRBD2 (6 bases). Germline V gene sequence: CDR1 MNHNS, CDR2 SASEGT. Trimming pared 6 bases from V and 3 bases from J, leaving 18 bases between. This CDR3 comprises 15 residues. DNA for the CDR3: TGTGCCAGCAGGGGGGGTAGGGGACGGTACTACGAGCAGTACTTC. It translates to CASRGGRGRYYEQYF.

This clonotype has ten or more counts. The V gene is TRBV28, the J gene TRBJ1-5; 7 nucleotides match TRBD1. CDR1 is MDHEN, CDR2 SYDVKM, per germline. The CDR3 runs 15 residues. After removal of 4 bases from V and 5 bases from J, the junction contained 8 bases not matched to a gene. The CDR3 DNA follows: TGTGCCAGCAGTTCCCCCAGGGGGAGTTATCAGCCCCAGCATTTT. This sequence encodes CASSSPRGSYQPQHF.

The chain employs TRBV7-2 and TRBJ1-1; D is ambiguous. Looked up from germline, CDR1 is SGHTA and CDR2 is FQGNSA. The CDR3 contains 12 residues. The V end lost 5 bases, the J end lost 5 bases, and 9 bases lay between the germline ends. CDR3 region: CASSPIGTEAFF. In DNA form, the CDR3 reads TGTGCCAGCAGCCCGATAGGAACTGAAGCTTTCTTT. The full variable domain, in which reference TRBV7-2 and TRBJ1-1 provide the parts outside the CDR3, is GAGVSQSPSNKVTEKGKDVELRCDPISGHTALYWYRQSLGQGLEFLIYFQGNSAPDKSGLPSDRFSAERTGGSVSTLTIQRTQQEDSAVYLCASSPIGTEAFFGQGTRLTVV.

V usage is TRBV7-3 and J usage is TRBJ1-1; 8 bases are shared with TRBD1. The germline V gene encodes CDR1 SGHTA and CDR2 FQGTGA. The CDR3 consists of 16 residues. V gave up 1 base and J gave up 5 bases; unmatched junction bases: 9. CDR3 protein: CASSLKAGGPRTEAFF. CDR3 nucleotide sequence: TGTGCCAGCAGCTTAAAGGCAGGGGGCCCGAGAACTGAAGCTTTCTTT.

This clonotype appeared once. The V call is TRBV6-4, the J call TRBJ1-5; 7 bases fit TRBD1. Germline CDR1 reads MRHNA; CDR2 reads SNTAGT. This CDR3 is 17 amino acids long. V gave up 0 bases and J gave up 7 bases; unmatched junction bases: 12. The CDR3 region is CASSDSFPDREAQPQHF. CDR3 nucleotide sequence: TGTGCCAGCAGTGACTCGTTCCCCGACAGGGAGGCCCAGCCCCAGCATTTT.

This clonotype was detected many times. The J gene is TRBJ2-4, the V gene TRBV29-1; tentative D call: TRBD1 (6 bases). Trimming shortened V by 0 bases and J by 11 bases, and 17 bases separated the two germline ends. The CDR3 has 14 residues. Germline V CDR1 and CDR2: SQVTM, ANQGSEA. DNA for the CDR3: TGCAGCGTTGAAGACCGGGAAGGGGGAACCCTTCAGTACTTC. This encodes CSVEDREGGTLQYF. Variable domain in full (rest from reference TRBV29-1 and TRBJ2-4): SAVISQKPSRDICQRGTSLTIQCQVDSQVTMMFWYRQQPGQSLTLIATANQGSEATYESGFVIDKFPISRPNLTFSTLTVSNMSPEDSSIYLCSVEDREGGTLQYFGAGTRLSVL.

This clonotype has a handful of counts. The chain employs TRBV11-2 and TRBJ2-5; D gene ambiguous. CDR1 and CDR2 (germline): SGHAT, FQNNGV. Trimming took off 1 base at V and 7 bases at J, with 10 bases between the two ends. The length of the CDR3 is 13 residues. This CDR3 is CASSLGTAGTQYF. CDR3 in DNA: TGTGCCAGCAGCTTAGGGACGGCCGGGACCCAGTACTTC.

To note about this clonotype: A much larger clone differs from this one at a single base, so this may be a read error. The V gene is TRBV12-3 or TRBV12-4, the J gene TRBJ1-5; TRBD1 agrees at 10 bases. The CDR3 length is 16 residues. V was pared by 6 bases and J by 1 base, with 6 bases of the junction left unmatched. The CDR3 DNA is TGTGCCAGCAGCTCCCGGGACAGGGGAAGCAATCAGCCCCAGCATTTT. It specifies CASSSRDRGSNQPQHF.

This clonotype was counted only a few times. The genes are TRBV6-5 and TRBJ1-2, with D possibly TRBD1 on 5 matching bases. Germline V gene data show CDR1 as MNHEY and CDR2 as SVGAGI. The CDR3 has 14 residues. Trimming took off 4 bases at V and 3 bases at J, with 12 bases between the two ends. The DNA of the CDR3 is TGTGCCAGCAGTTTCACCCAGGGAGACTATGGCTACACCTTC. Its translation is CASSFTQGDYGYTF.

On this clonotype itself: The junction differs from germline at one of its ends, possibly a read error. The rearrangement joins TRBV28 to TRBJ1-6, with D possibly being TRBD1 (6 bases). CDR3 size: 15 residues. Looked up from germline, CDR1 is MDHEN and CDR2 is SYDVKM. CDR3 nucleotide sequence: TGTGCCATCAGTTCTCTGGGGGCTGCCAATTCACCCCTCCTCTTT. Translated, it gives CAISSLGAANSPLLF.

Many counts were recorded for this clonotype. This sequence joins TRBV24-1 and TRBJ2-7; TRBD1 aligns across 10 bases. After removal of 9 bases from V and 1 base from J, the junction contained 2 bases not matched to a gene. The CDR3 has 13 amino acids. Germline CDR1 KGHDR, CDR2 SFDVKD. The CDR3 protein is CATEGQGSYEQYF. CDR3 nucleotide sequence: TGTGCCACCGAGGGACAGGGGTCCTACGAGCAGTACTTC.

At least ten counts were recorded for this clonotype. The chain joins TRBV7-2 to TRBJ1-2; D might be TRBD1 (5 bases). Trimming removed 0 bases at V and 4 bases at J, with 12 bases between. Germline lookup yields CDR1 SGHTA and CDR2 FQGNSA. The CDR3 spans 15 residues. CDR3 DNA: TGTGCCAGCAGCTTAGCCCTTTCAGGGAGCTATGGCTACACCTTC. Amino acids: CASSLALSGSYGYTF. Full variable domain (rest looked up from reference TRBV7-2 and TRBJ1-2): GAGVSQSPSNKVTEKGKDVELRCDPISGHTALYWYRQSLGQGLEFLIYFQGNSAPDKSGLPSDRFSAERTGGSVSTLTIQRTQQEDSAVYLCASSLALSGSYGYTFGSGTRLTVV.

This clonotype has at least ten counts. The chain couples TRBV12-3 or TRBV12-4 to TRBJ2-3; D gene ambiguous. The CDR3 extends over 13 amino acids. V lost 6 bases, J lost 4 bases, and 11 bases lay in between. The CDR3 coding sequence is TGTGCCAGCAGGACGGCGGTAGCAGATACGCAGTATTTT. Its translation: CASRTAVADTQYF.

Ten or more counts support this clonotype. This rearrangement joins TRBV19 to TRBJ2-4; 7 nucleotides match TRBD2. This CDR3 region has 12 residues. V lost 8 bases to trimming and J lost 6 bases; unmatched junction nucleotides: 4. Germline assignment: CDR1 LNHDA and CDR2 SQIVND (reference sequence). The CDR3 nucleotides read TGTGCCAGTCGGTCGGGAGGAAACATTCAGTACTTC. Translating gives CASRSGGNIQYF.